These 10 T cell receptor beta chains originate from one sample sequenced in a study of graft-versus-host responses after intestinal transplantation. These TCRs are of unknown antigen specificity. Repertoires were generated with immunoSEQ multiplex PCR, while TCRdb's copy carries only in-frame clones and drops some. The sample includes 80,000 to 85,000 clones, about nine tenths of them seen just once. The material was unstimulated CD4+ T cells sorted from spleen or lymph node cells, obtained before intestinal transplant. The receptors were sampled from a human donor who received an intestinal transplant.

The table lists this clone with a count of one. The genes are TRBV27 and TRBJ2-2, with D maybe TRBD1 (7 bases). CDR1 and CDR2 (germline): MNHEY, SMNVEV (reference sequence). V lost 2 bases and J lost 8, with 18 bases in between. This CDR3 is built from 16 residues. DNA of the CDR3: TGTGCCAGCAGTTTAGGAGGGGGCGCCTTTGGGGGGGAGCTGTTTTTT. Protein sequence: CASSLGGGAFGGELFF.

The CDR3: CASSETGTGTYGYTF. The CDR3 coding sequence is TGTGCCAGCAGTGAAACCGGGACAGGGACCTATGGCTACACCTTC. The J gene is TRBJ1-2, the V gene TRBV27, with TRBD1 matching over 9 bases. Per the germline V gene, CDR1 is MNHEY and CDR2 is SMNVEV (reference sequence). V trimming: 5 bases; J trimming: 4 bases; junction bases outside the gene matches: 8. The CDR3 has 15 amino acids.

V usage is TRBV18 and J usage is TRBJ2-1; 7 bases align to TRBD2. This CDR3 has 17 amino acids. Germline V gene data show CDR1 as KGHSH and CDR2 as LQKENI. With 3 bases clipped from V and 6 bases from J, the junction kept 14 bases outside the gene matches. The DNA for the CDR3 is TGTGCCAGCTCACCCTCCCGGGAGAAGCGGGGAGGCAATGAGCAGTTCTTC. This gives the protein CASSPSREKRGGNEQFF.

The rearrangement uses TRBV29-1 and TRBJ2-3, with D hard to call. CDR3 length: 13 residues. The V and J ends lost 1 base and 0 bases respectively, with 5 bases between them. CDR1 and CDR2 from the germline V gene are SQVTM and ANQGSEA. This CDR3 is CSVEVTSTDTQYF. The CDR3 DNA sequence: TGCAGCGTTGAAGTTACTAGCACAGATACGCAGTATTTT.

The chain has TRBV27 and TRBJ1-1, with D unclear. CDR1 is MNHEY, CDR2 SMNVEV, per germline (reference sequence). V was pared by 3 bases and J by 4 bases, with 9 bases between. The CDR3 contains 13 residues. CDR3 coding DNA: TGTGCCAGCAGTTTTGCGGGTCCCACTGAAGCTTTCTTT. Amino acids: CASSFAGPTEAFF.

V and J are TRBV9 and TRBJ2-1; 9 bases map to TRBD2. J gave up 2 bases and V 10 bases, and 7 bases lay outside the gene matches. The CDR3 consists of 14 residues. The germline V gene encodes CDR1 SGDLS and CDR2 YYNGEE. This CDR3 is CAPKGGGAYNEQFF. DNA for the CDR3: TGTGCCCCAAAAGGCGGGGGGGCCTACAATGAGCAGTTCTTC.

V and J are TRBV13 and TRBJ2-3; 8 nucleotides line up with TRBD2. The CDR3 loop spans 15 amino acids. The V gene end was trimmed by 2 bases and the J gene end by 2 bases; junction bases not matched to a gene: 3. The germline V gene encodes CDR1 PRHDT and CDR2 FYEKMQ (reference sequence). CDR3 coding DNA: TGTGCCAGCAGCTTATATAGCGGGAACACAGATACGCAGTATTTT. Translating it yields CASSLYSGNTDTQYF.

A note on this clone: Germline is not matched at one junction end, which may reflect a read error. CDR3 nucleotides: TGTGCCACGAGGAGAGACGTCTCCTACGAGCAGCACTTC. Amino acids: CATRRDVSYEQHF. The chain is built from TRBV30 and TRBJ2-7; D gene ambiguous. CDR3 length: 13 residues. CDR1 is GTSNPN, CDR2 SVGIG, per germline (reference sequence). The whole variable domain, remainder taken from reference TRBV30 and TRBJ2-7, is SQTIHQWPATLVQPVGSPLSLECTVEGTSNPNLYWYRQAAGRGLQLLFYSVGIGQISSEVPQNLSASRPQDRQFILSSKKLLLSDSGFYLCATRRDVSYEQHFGPGTRLTVT.

The chain is built from TRBV4-3 and TRBJ1-4, with D hard to call. The CDR3 has 15 amino acids. V was pared by 0 bases and J by 14 bases, with 19 bases between. Germline V lookup: CDR1 LGHNA, CDR2 YSLEER. In nucleotides, the CDR3 is TGCGCCAGCAGCCAAGATAGTTGGGCCTCGACGGGGCTGTTTTTT. Residues: CASSQDSWASTGLFF.

The chain carries TRBV30 and TRBJ2-3; D may be TRBD2 (6 bases). CDR1 and CDR2 from the germline V gene are GTSNPN and SVGIG (reference sequence). CDR3 length: 17 amino acids. Trimming cost V 3 bases and J 6 bases, with 25 bases left between them. CDR3 nucleotide sequence: TGTGCCTGGAGCACCCCACCGGGACTGGGCGACGGCGATACGCAGTATTTT. Translation: CAWSTPPGLGDGDTQYF.